These 20 T cell receptor beta chains share one sample of origin, sequenced in a study of technical replicates of blood from a handful of donors (dated by TCRdb to about 2017). The library was prepared using the immunoSEQ multiplex PCR assay. This is the immuneACCESS table as TCRdb keeps it, with only in-frame sequences that have V and J called. A part of the clones is gone; compared with another copy, unresolved V genes explain less than half, and the rest is unexplained. The sample table shows fewer than 90,000 clones, and roughly 94% are seen once. Of the sample, approximately 0.25% falls within the top ten clones. Sequencing was performed on T cells isolated from PBMCs. The origin of the receptors is a human donor in good health.

The chain employs TRBV7-9 and TRBJ1-4; D remains unclear. The germline CDR1 and CDR2 sequences are SEHNR and FQNEAQ (reference sequence). CDR3 length equals 16 residues. V lost 2 bases and J 5 bases, leaving 15 bases between the germline ends. The CDR3 DNA sequence: TGTGCCAGCAGCTTAACCTTCCCGGAGGCCAATGAAAAACTGTTTTTT. It is translated as CASSLTFPEANEKLFF.

The chain is built from TRBV30 and TRBJ1-1; the D gene is possibly TRBD1 (6 bases). The CDR3 consists of 10 residues. Germline lookup yields CDR1 GTSNPN and CDR2 SVGIG (reference sequence). The V and J ends lost 4 bases and 12 bases respectively, with 12 bases between them. CDR3 DNA: TGTGCCTGGAACGAGGGGGGGACTTTCTTT. Translation: CAWNEGGTFF.

The chain employs TRBV2 and TRBJ2-5; TRBD2 matches at 12 bases. V lost 10 bases and J lost 5; bases outside the gene matches: 2. CDR1 is SNHLY, CDR2 FYNNEI, per germline. This CDR3 spans 12 amino acids. CDR3 DNA: TGTGCCACAGGGACTAGCGGGGAGACCCAGTACTTC. It specifies CATGTSGETQYF. The whole variable domain, remainder taken from reference TRBV2 and TRBJ2-5, is EPEVTQTPSHQVTQMGQEVILRCVPISNHLYFYWYRQILGQKVEFLVSFYNNEISEKSEIFDDQFSVERPDGSNFTLKIRSTKLEDSAMYFCATGTSGETQYFGPGTRLLVL.

This clone came up a few times. This chain connects TRBV15 to TRBJ2-5, with 7 bases fitting TRBD1. The CDR3 contains 15 residues. Trimming at V came to 0 bases and at J to 0 bases, leaving 1 base not matched to a gene. Germline CDR1 reads LNHNV; CDR2 reads YYDKDF (reference sequence). The CDR3 DNA reads TGTGCCACCAGCAGAGAGGGACAGTACCAAGAGACCCAGTACTTC. Encoded protein: CATSREGQYQETQYF. Full variable domain (remainder filled in from reference TRBV15 and TRBJ2-5): DAMVIQNPRYQVTQFGKPVTLSCSQTLNHNVMYWYQQKSSQAPKLLFHYYDKDFNNEADTPDNFQSRRPNTSFCFLDIRSPGLGDTAMYLCATSREGQYQETQYFGPGTRLLVL.

The chain employs TRBV14 and TRBJ2-2, with D perhaps matching TRBD2 (5 bases). The germline V gene encodes CDR1 SGHDN and CDR2 FVKESK. V was trimmed by 4 bases and J by 7 bases, leaving 10 bases between them. The CDR3 spans 13 residues. In DNA, the CDR3 is TGTGCCAGCAGCCTGCCTGGACTCGGGGAGCTGTTTTTT. Encoded protein: CASSLPGLGELFF.

The gene calls are TRBV11-1 and TRBJ1-1; no clear D gene. Germline lookup yields CDR1 SGHAT and CDR2 FQDESV (reference sequence). The CDR3 is 15 residues long. Trimming removed 6 bases at V and 1 base at J, with 15 bases between. The CDR3 here is CASSSLDTPNTEAFF. CDR3 in DNA: TGTGCCAGCAGTTCCCTCGACACCCCGAACACTGAAGCTTTCTTT.

Concerning this clone itself: The sample carries other DNA sequences with the same CDR3. The chain recombines TRBV5-1 with TRBJ2-5; 8 bases fit TRBD1. The CDR3 covers 14 residues. Germline CDR1 reads SGHRS; CDR2 reads YFSETQ. With 2 bases clipped from V and 1 base from J, the junction kept 1 base outside the gene matches. CDR3 residues: CASSFGQGQETQYF. The CDR3 nucleotides are TGCGCCAGCAGCTTCGGACAGGGCCAAGAGACCCAGTACTTC.

DNA for the CDR3: TGTGCCAGCTCACCATGGGAAGGGGCTGAGCAGTACTTC. Its protein is CASSPWEGAEQYF. V usage is TRBV18 and J usage is TRBJ2-7; maybe TRBD1 (5 bases). CDR1 and CDR2 from the germline V gene are KGHSH and LQKENI. V was cut by 2 bases and J by 7 bases, with 12 bases left in between. The CDR3 loop spans 13 amino acids.

The CDR3 reads CAISESGSSGNTIYF. The CDR3 nucleotides are TGTGCCATCAGTGAGTCGGGGAGCTCTGGAAACACCATATATTTT. V and J are TRBV10-3 and TRBJ1-3; D is undetermined. The CDR3 has 15 residues. Trimming cost V 0 bases and J 0 bases, with 6 bases left between them. CDR1 and CDR2 from the germline V gene are ENHRY and SYGVKD.

The chain joins TRBV4-1 to TRBJ1-1; 9 bases fit TRBD1. The germline V gene encodes CDR1 MGHRA and CDR2 YSYEKL. V was clipped by 0 bases and J by 3 bases; unmatched bases: 8. The CDR3 has 17 amino acids. The CDR3 loop is CASSQEQRTGADTEAFF. CDR3 DNA: TGCGCCAGCAGCCAAGAACAAAGGACAGGGGCGGACACTGAAGCTTTCTTT.

The chain is built from TRBV1 and TRBJ2-4; the table assigns TRBD2, which was not confirmed against the DNA. TRBV1 is a known pseudogene. The CDR3 is 17 amino acids. The CDR3 is CTSSQDASGSVQNIQYF. CDR3 nucleotide sequence: TGCACCAGCAGCCAAGATGCCAGCGGGAGTGTCCAAAACATTCAGTACTTC.

Written as DNA, the CDR3 is TGTGCCAGCAGCTTCGAACAGGGGGTGAGGACCACTGAAGCTTTCTTT. Amino acid sequence: CASSFEQGVRTTEAFF. The genes are TRBV11-1 and TRBJ1-1, with TRBD1 identical over 8 bases. The CDR3 covers 16 residues. CDR1 is SGHAT, CDR2 FQDESV, per germline (reference sequence). J lost 4 bases, V lost 3 bases, and 10 bases had no gene match.

The V gene is TRBV9, the J gene TRBJ1-4, with D maybe TRBD1 (6 bases). The germline gives CDR1 SGDLS, CDR2 YYNGEE. The V and J ends lost 4 bases and 5 bases respectively, with 15 bases between them. The CDR3 runs 15 residues. CDR3 DNA sequence: TGTGCCAGCAGCCCGCATTTAGGGGGAAATGAAAAACTGTTTTTT. As protein: CASSPHLGGNEKLFF.

This chain links TRBV28 with TRBJ2-2; D is perhaps TRBD2 (5 bases). Trimming pared 1 base from V and 0 bases from J, leaving 9 bases between. This CDR3 has 16 residues. Germline V gene lookup returns CDR1 MDHEN and CDR2 SYDVKM. The CDR3 here is CASSLLTGTNTGELFF. The CDR3 DNA reads as TGTGCCAGCAGTTTATTGACCGGGACGAACACCGGGGAGCTGTTTTTT.

This clone was seen only once. The chain employs TRBV14 and TRBJ2-7, with 9 positions matching TRBD1. The CDR3 extends over 14 amino acids. The trim removed 3 bases at V and 4 bases at J, leaving 4 bases unmatched. Looked up from germline, CDR1 is SGHDN and CDR2 is FVKESK. The CDR3 sequence is CASSQTGGSYEQYF. In DNA form, the CDR3 reads TGTGCCAGCAGCCAGACAGGGGGATCGTACGAGCAGTACTTC.

V usage is TRBV30 and J usage is TRBJ2-5, with a possible D match to TRBD1 (5 bases). The V end lost 2 bases, the J end lost 0 bases, and 7 bases lay between the germline ends. The germline gives CDR1 GTSNPN, CDR2 SVGIG (reference sequence). The CDR3 has 13 residues. The CDR3 coding sequence is TGTGCCTGGAGTTCAGGGTACCAAGAGACCCAGTACTTC. Translated: CAWSSGYQETQYF.

V and J are TRBV6-5 and TRBJ2-4; tentative D call: TRBD2 (5 bases). Trimming pared 7 bases from V and 8 bases from J, leaving 12 bases between. Germline CDR1 MNHEY, CDR2 SVGAGI. This CDR3 comprises 12 residues. The chain's CDR3 is CASKGSGDIQYF. Here the CDR3 DNA reads TGTGCCAGCAAAGGGAGTGGGGACATTCAGTACTTC.

The gene calls are TRBV18 and TRBJ2-5; D unclear. The CDR3 has 15 amino acids. The V and J ends lost 5 bases and 7 bases respectively, with 20 bases between them. In germline, CDR1 is KGHSH, CDR2 LQKENI. In nucleotides, the CDR3 is TGTGCCAGCTCATCAGCTCTGACACCCTCAAGGACCCAGTACTTC. Protein: CASSSALTPSRTQYF.

The genes are TRBV5-4 and TRBJ2-7; D may be TRBD1 (7 bases). There are 15 residues in the CDR3. V lost 4 bases, J lost 1 base, and 15 bases lay in between. Germline CDR1 SGHNT, CDR2 YYREEE (reference sequence). The CDR3 DNA sequence: TGTGCCAGCAGCATGGACAGGAGGGAGTCCTACGAGCAGTACTTC. As protein: CASSMDRRESYEQYF.

This chain uses TRBV27 with TRBJ2-3, with 10 bases identical to TRBD2. V shed 5 bases, J shed 5 bases, and the junction held 13 bases outside the gene matches. Germline CDR1 is MNHEY and CDR2 is SMNVEV (reference sequence). The CDR3 is 17 residues long. Here the CDR3 reads CASSTSSGRLGLDTQYF. CDR3 DNA sequence: TGTGCCAGCAGTACCAGTAGCGGGAGGCTAGGTTTAGATACGCAGTATTTT.